This record covers a single T cell receptor (beta chain). From germline, CDR1 is MGHRA and CDR2 YSYEKL. CDR3 length: 16 amino acids. With 0 bases removed from V and 0 bases from J, the gap between germline ends came to 11 bases. The sample originates from a study of shared T cell receptors in the human thymus. Method: immunoSEQ multiplex PCR; TCRdb's copy keeps in-frame clones and lacks some. The sample lists about 710,000 clones, more than 75% occurring once. The same sample was also studied in work on human thymus T cells. That work adds: Unrelated individuals reportedly shared highly overlapping thymic TCR repertoires.

The rearrangement links TRBV4-1 to TRBJ2-5, with D perhaps TRBD2 (5 bases). Specimen: thymocytes. The TCR originated in a boy in the first two years of life with a congenital heart defect. The CDR3 protein is CASSQDLPGNQETQYF. The CDR3 bases are TGCGCCAGCAGCCAAGATCTGCCGGGAAACCAAGAGACCCAGTACTTC.